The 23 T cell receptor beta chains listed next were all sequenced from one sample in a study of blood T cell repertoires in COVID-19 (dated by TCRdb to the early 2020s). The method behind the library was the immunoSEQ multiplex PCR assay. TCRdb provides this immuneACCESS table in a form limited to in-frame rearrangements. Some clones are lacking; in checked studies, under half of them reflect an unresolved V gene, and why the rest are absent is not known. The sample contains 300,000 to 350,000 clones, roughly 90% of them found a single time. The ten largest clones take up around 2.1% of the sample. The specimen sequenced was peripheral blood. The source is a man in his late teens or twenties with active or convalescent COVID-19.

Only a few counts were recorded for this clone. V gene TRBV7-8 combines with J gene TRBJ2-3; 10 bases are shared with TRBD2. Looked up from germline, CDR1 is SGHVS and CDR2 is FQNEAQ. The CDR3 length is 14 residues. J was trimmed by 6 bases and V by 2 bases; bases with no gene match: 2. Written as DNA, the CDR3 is TGTGCCAGCAGCTTACTAGCGGGGGACGATACGCAGTATTTT. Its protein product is CASSLLAGDDTQYF.

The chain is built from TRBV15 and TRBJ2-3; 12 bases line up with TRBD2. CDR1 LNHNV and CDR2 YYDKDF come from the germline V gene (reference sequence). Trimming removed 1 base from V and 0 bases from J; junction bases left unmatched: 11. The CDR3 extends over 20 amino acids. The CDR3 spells CATSRAHSTSGGASTDTQYF. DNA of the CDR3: TGTGCCACCAGCAGAGCCCATTCGACTAGCGGGGGCGCTAGCACAGATACGCAGTATTTT.

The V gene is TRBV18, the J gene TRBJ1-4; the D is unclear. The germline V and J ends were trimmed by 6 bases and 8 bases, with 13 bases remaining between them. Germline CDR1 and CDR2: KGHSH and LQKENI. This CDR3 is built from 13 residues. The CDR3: CASSVREEEKLFF. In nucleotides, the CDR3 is TGTGCCAGCTCTGTTCGAGAGGAGGAAAAACTGTTTTTT.

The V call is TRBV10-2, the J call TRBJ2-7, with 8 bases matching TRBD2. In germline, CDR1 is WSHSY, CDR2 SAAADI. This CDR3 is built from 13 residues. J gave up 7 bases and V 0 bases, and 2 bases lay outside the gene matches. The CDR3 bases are TGCGCCAGCAGTGAGTCTCCTAGCGGGGAGCAGTACTTC. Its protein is CASSESPSGEQYF.

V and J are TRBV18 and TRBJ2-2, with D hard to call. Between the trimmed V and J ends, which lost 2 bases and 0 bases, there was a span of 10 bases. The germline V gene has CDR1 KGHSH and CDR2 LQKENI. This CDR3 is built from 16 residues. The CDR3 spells CASSPTLNANTGELFF. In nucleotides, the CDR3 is TGTGCCAGCTCACCAACTCTCAACGCGAACACCGGGGAGCTGTTTTTT.

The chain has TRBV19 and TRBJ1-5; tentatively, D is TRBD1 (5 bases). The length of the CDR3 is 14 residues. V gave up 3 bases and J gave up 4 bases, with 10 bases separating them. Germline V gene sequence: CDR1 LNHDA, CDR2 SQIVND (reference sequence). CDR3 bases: TGTGCCAGTAGTATCAGGAGGGGAAATCAGCCCCAGCATTTT. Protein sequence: CASSIRRGNQPQHF.

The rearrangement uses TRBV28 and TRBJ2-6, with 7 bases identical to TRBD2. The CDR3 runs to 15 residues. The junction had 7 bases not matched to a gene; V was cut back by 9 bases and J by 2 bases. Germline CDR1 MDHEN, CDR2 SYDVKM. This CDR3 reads CASRAGIPGANVLTF. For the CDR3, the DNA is TGTGCCAGTCGAGCGGGGATTCCTGGGGCCAACGTCCTGACTTTC.

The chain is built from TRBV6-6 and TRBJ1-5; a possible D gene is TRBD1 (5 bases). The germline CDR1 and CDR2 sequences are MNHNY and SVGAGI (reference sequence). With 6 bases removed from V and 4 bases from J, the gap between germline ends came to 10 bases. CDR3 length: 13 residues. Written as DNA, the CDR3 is TGTGCCAGCAGAAAACAGGTGAATCAGCCCCAGCATTTT. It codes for CASRKQVNQPQHF.

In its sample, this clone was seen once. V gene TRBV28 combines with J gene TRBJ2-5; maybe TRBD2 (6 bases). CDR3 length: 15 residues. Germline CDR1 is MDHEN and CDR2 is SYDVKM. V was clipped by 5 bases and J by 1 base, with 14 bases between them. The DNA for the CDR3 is TGTGCCAGCAGTCGGGGGACCCTCCTCCAAGAGACCCAGTACTTC. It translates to CASSRGTLLQETQYF.

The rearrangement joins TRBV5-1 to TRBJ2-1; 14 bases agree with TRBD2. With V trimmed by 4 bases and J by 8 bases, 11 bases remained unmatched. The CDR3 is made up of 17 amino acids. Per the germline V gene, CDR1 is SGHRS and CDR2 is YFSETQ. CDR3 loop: CASSDGTSGSLWDEQFF. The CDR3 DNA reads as TGCGCCAGCAGCGACGGGACTAGCGGGAGTCTTTGGGATGAGCAGTTCTTC.

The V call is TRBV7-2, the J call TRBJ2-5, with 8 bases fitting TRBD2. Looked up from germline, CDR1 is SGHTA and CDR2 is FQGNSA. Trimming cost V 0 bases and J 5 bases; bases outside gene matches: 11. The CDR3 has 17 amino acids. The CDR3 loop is CASSLALSGVPWETQYF. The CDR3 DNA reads TGTGCCAGCAGCTTAGCGCTTAGCGGGGTCCCCTGGGAGACCCAGTACTTC. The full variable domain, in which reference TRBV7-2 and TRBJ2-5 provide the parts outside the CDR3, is GAGVSQSPSNKVTEKGKDVELRCDPISGHTALYWYRQSLGQGLEFLIYFQGNSAPDKSGLPSDRFSAERTGGSVSTLTIQRTQQEDSAVYLCASSLALSGVPWETQYFGPGTRLLVL.

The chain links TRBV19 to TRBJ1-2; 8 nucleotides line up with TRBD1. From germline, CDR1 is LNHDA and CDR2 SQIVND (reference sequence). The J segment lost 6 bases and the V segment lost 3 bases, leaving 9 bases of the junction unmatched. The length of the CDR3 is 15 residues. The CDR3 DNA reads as TGTGCCAGTAGTATTGGACAGGGTAAAGTCAATGGCTACACCTTC. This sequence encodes CASSIGQGKVNGYTF. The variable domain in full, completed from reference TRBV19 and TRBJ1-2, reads DGGITQSPKYLFRKEGQNVTLSCEQNLNHDAMYWYRQDPGQGLRLIYYSQIVNDFQKGDIAEGYSVSREKKESFPLTVTSAQKNPTAFYLCASSIGQGKVNGYTFGSGTRLTVV.

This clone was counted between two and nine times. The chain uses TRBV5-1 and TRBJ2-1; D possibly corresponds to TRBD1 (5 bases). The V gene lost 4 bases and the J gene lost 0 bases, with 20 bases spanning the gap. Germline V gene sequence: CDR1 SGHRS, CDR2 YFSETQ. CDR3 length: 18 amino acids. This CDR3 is CASSEKLVQGPSYNEQFF. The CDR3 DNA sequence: TGCGCCAGCAGCGAGAAGTTGGTTCAGGGTCCCTCCTACAATGAGCAGTTCTTC.

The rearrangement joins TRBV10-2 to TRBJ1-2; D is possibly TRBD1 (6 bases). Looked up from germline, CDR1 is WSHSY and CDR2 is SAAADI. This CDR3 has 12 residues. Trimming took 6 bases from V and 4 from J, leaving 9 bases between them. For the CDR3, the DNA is TGCGCCAGCAGGACGGACAGCTATGGCTACACCTTC. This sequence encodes CASRTDSYGYTF.

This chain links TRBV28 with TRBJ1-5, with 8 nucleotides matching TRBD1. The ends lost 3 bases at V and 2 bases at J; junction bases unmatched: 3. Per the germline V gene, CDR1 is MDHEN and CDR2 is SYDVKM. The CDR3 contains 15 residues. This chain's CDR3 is CASSLVDRGNQPQHF. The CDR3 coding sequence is TGTGCCAGCAGTTTGGTGGACAGGGGCAATCAGCCCCAGCATTTT.

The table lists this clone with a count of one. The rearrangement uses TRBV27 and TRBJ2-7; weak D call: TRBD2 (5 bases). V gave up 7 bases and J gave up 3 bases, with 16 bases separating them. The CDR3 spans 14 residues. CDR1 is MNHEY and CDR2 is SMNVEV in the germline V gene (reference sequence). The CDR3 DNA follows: TGTGCCAGCACCTCCAGGAGGATAAACTACGAGCAGTACTTC. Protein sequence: CASTSRRINYEQYF.

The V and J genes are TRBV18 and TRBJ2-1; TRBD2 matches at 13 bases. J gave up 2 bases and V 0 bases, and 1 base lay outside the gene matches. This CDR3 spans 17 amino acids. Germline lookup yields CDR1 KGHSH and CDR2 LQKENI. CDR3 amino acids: CASSPPGLAGAYNEQFF. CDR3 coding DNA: TGTGCCAGCTCACCACCAGGACTAGCGGGAGCCTACAATGAGCAGTTCTTC. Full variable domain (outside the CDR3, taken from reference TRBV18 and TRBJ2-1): NAGVMQNPRHLVRRRGQEARLRCSPMKGHSHVYWYRQLPEEGLKFMVYLQKENIIDESGMPKERFSAEFPKEGPSILRIQQVVRGDSAAYFCASSPPGLAGAYNEQFFGPGTRLTVL.

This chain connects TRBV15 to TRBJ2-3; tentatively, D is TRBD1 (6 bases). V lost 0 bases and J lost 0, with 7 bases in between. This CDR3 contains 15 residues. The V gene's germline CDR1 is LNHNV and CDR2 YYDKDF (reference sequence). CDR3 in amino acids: CATSRDRGSTDTQYF. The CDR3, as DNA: TGTGCCACCAGCAGAGACAGGGGTAGCACAGATACGCAGTATTTT.

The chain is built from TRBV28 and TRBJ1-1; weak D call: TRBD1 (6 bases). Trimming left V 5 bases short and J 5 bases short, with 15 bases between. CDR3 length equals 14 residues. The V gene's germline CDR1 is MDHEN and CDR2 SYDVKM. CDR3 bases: TGTGCCAGCAGTAGGGGACATTTACGGACTGAAGCTTTCTTT. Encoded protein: CASSRGHLRTEAFF.

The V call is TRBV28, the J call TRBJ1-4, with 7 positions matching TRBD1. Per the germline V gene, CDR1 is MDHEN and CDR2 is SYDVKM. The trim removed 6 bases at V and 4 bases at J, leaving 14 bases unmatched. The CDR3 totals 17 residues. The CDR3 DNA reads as TGTGCCAGCAGGAAGTCCCCCGGGACAGACTATAATGAAAAACTGTTTTTT. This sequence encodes CASRKSPGTDYNEKLFF.

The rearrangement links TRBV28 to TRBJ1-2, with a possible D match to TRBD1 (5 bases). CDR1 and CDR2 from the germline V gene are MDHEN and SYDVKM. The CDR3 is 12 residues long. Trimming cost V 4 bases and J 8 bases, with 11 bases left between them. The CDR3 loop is CASSSPWGGYTF. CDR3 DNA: TGTGCCAGCAGTTCCCCCTGGGGCGGCTACACCTTC.

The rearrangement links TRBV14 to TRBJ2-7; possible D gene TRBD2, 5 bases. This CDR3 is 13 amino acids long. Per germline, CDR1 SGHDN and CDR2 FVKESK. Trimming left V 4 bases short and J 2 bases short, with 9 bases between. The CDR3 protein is CASSRSGTYEQYF. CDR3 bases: TGTGCCAGCAGCCGTTCCGGGACCTACGAGCAGTACTTC.

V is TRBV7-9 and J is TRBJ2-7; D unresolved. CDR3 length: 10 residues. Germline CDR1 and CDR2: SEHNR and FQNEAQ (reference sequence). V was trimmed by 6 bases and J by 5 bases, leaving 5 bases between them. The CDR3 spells CASSYDEQYF. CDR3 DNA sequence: TGTGCCAGCAGTTATGACGAGCAGTACTTC.